Sequencing of this TCR beta chain was carried out in a study of identical twins. CDR1 and CDR2 from the germline V gene are MNHNS and SASEGT. The CDR3 has 15 residues. The ends were cut back, 8 bases at V and 5 bases at J, with 19 bases in the middle. Worth noting for this clonotype: Its antigen is undetermined.

A single record per CDR3 protein comes from TCRdb applying MiXCR to the 5' RACE reads. Of some 1,600,000 distinct CDR3 sequences listed, 32% were seen once; the top ten hold under 0.35%. Study results and limitations: With beta out-of-frame sequences, excess sharing by twins was weaker. Insertions were fewer in abundant cord blood beta clonotypes, whereas memory repertoires showed none of this pattern. Models underestimated how often monozygotic twins shared out-of-frame TCR alpha.

The source of this sequence is a newborn girl in good health. Sequencing used cord blood. The chain recombines TRBV6-1 with TRBJ2-1; D perhaps matches TRBD1 (6 bases). The CDR3 loop reads CASLAMRTADNEQFF. The CDR3, as DNA: TGTGCCAGCCTTGCGATGAGGACAGCTGACAATGAGCAGTTCTTC.